This record covers a single T cell receptor (beta chain). No cognate antigen has been identified for it. Base-call qualities are not available, and no considerably larger clone is one nucleotide away. The CDR3 regions of human TCRbeta chains were analyzed by immunosequencing. Per the source publication's procedure: TCRs in the repertoires were matched against a reference library of SARS-CoV-2-specific TCRs that had been generated with the MIRA antigen-specificity platform. Breadth was defined as the fraction of unique TCRs that were SARS-CoV-2-associated, and depth was defined as the fraction of total T cells that were SARS-CoV-2-associated. Using the MIRA data, each spike-specific TCR was assigned both to the spike region to which the TCR was reactive and to a CD4 or CD8 class. Log10-transformed breadth and depth values were compared by one-way ANOVA with Sidak's multiple comparisons tests. Imported from immuneACCESS, the table was reduced by TCRdb to in-frame sequences with V and J called. These copies leave out some clones; in studies compared against another copy, an unresolved V gene accounts for under half, and the cause of the remainder is not known. For V, J and clone size, that table is used; D and trimming come from the DNA. The sample table records 70,000 to 95,000 clones; about 89% of these occur just once. Together, the top ten hold approximately 10% of the sample.

The record originates from a study of T cell responses to AZD1222 COVID-19 vaccine (dated by TCRdb to the early 2020s). General notes on the study: A total of 233 trial participants underwent TCR sequencing, of whom more than 200 had received two doses of AZD1222 and some 25 had received two doses of the MenACWY control vaccine. Trial participants were enrolled by age into 18-55, 56-69 and 70-plus year subgroups, with 148, 28 and 57 TCR-sequenced participants respectively. Study-wide findings and limitations: Conclusions about previously exposed vaccinees are limited, since just a handful of AZD1222 recipients were seropositive for SARS-CoV-2 at baseline. The 56-69-year group was small, and its depth increase did not reach significance, likely because of low power. Because no day 14 peak-response samples were available, repertoires were characterized only after the peak T cell response. Most participants were white British and females outnumbered males, and the authors suggested that clonal diversity may have been underestimated. Vaccine-associated CD4 TCRs spanned the whole spike protein, with dominant responses in regions 160-218 and 743-854. Nearly half of unique spike-specific TCRs reportedly recognized epitopes outside regions mutated in the B.1.351 and B.1.1.7 variants. After two AZD1222 doses, both the breadth and the depth of spike-specific TCRs were significantly higher than at day 0 and than in MenACWY recipients.

The time point label of this sample denotes: about 28 days (+/-7) after the second vaccine dose. AZD1222 recipients with second doses at about 4 weeks or about 12 weeks were pooled, because spike-specific TCR depth and breadth did not differ between schedules. Samples from vaccinated people were obtained from the UK trials COV001 and COV002, which included a single-blind randomized controlled phase 2/3 trial of AZD1222 (ChAdOx1 nCoV-19) in healthy adults. For TCRbeta chain sequencing, PBMC samples were collected from trial participants at day 0 and at day 28 after the second dose. There are 12 amino acids in the CDR3, from cysteine to phenylalanine inclusive. Just CDR3 DNA is preserved here, 36 bases in frame from base 1. Trimming costs V 6 bases and J 6 bases, and their ends lie 10 bases apart. CDR1 and CDR2, looked up from the germline V gene, are MNHEY and SVGAGI.

The material was peripheral blood, obtained 28 days after the second AZD1222 dose. This clonotype was obtained from an adult who received the AZD1222 COVID-19 vaccine. The rearrangement joined TRBV6-5 to TRBJ2-3, with no D gene named confidently. CDR3 protein: CASRAASDTQYF. The nucleotides read TGTGCCAGCAGAGCTGCCTCTGATACGCAGTATTTT.